These 21 T cell receptor beta chains were all obtained from the same sample, sequenced in a study of blood T cell repertoires in COVID-19. Produced via immunoSEQ multiplex PCR; TCRdb's table is partial and in-frame only. The sample has 370,000 or so clones, approximately 80% seen once; the top ten hold roughly 1.2%. Sequenced sample: peripheral blood. The receptors here all came from a human donor with acute or convalescent COVID-19. The donor label of this sample is uncertain.

The J gene is TRBJ2-1, the V gene TRBV24-1, with TRBD2 as a possible D gene (6 bases). Germline assignment: CDR1 KGHDR and CDR2 SFDVKD. This CDR3 is built from 13 residues. The CDR3 bases are TGTGTGGGGGAGGTAGCATCCTACAATGAGCAGTTCTTC. Protein sequence: CVGEVASYNEQFF.

The gene calls are TRBV2 and TRBJ2-1; 11 bases match TRBD2. The CDR3 is made up of 14 amino acids. Germline V gives CDR1 SNHLY, CDR2 FYNNEI. Trimming cost V 6 bases and J 4 bases; bases outside gene matches: 2. CDR3 DNA: TGTGCCAGCAGCGGGACTAGCGGTTACAATGAGCAGTTCTTC. Residues: CASSGTSGYNEQFF.

Points on this clone: A clone one base away is much larger, so this may be a read error. The gene calls are TRBV6-5 and TRBJ1-2; 7 bases agree with TRBD1. J was trimmed by 4 bases and V by 6 bases; bases with no gene match: 2. Germline-derived CDR1 and CDR2 are MNHEY and SVGAGI. CDR3 length: 12 amino acids. CDR3 DNA: TGTGCCAGCAGACAGGGGATCTATGGCTACACCTTC. Translated: CASRQGIYGYTF.

The rearrangement joins TRBV30 to TRBJ1-6; D may be TRBD1 (5 bases). The length of the CDR3 is 14 residues. The V gene's germline CDR1 is GTSNPN and CDR2 SVGIG (reference sequence). Trimming shortened V by 2 bases and J by 2 bases, and 7 bases separated the two germline ends. CDR3 in DNA: TGTGCCTGGAGTTCACAGGCCTATAATTCACCCCTCCACTTT. This codes for CAWSSQAYNSPLHF.

The gene calls are TRBV5-6 and TRBJ2-5; the D is unclear. This CDR3 has 11 residues. Trimming pared 2 bases from V and 4 bases from J, leaving 3 bases between. CDR1 is SGHDT and CDR2 is YYEEEE in the germline V gene. Written as DNA, the CDR3 is TGTGCCAGCAGCTTCGGAGAGACCCAGTACTTC. Translation: CASSFGETQYF.

The gene calls are TRBV6-1 and TRBJ1-3; D is unresolved. V was cut by 3 bases and J by 4 bases, with 10 bases left in between. The CDR3 is 14 amino acids. Germline lookup yields CDR1 MNHNS and CDR2 SASEGT. The CDR3 DNA reads TGTGCCAGCAGTGATAGTTTAATCGGAAACACCATATATTTT. Protein: CASSDSLIGNTIYF.

Worth noting for this clone: A read error may explain this, as a much larger clone is one base away. The genes are TRBV2 and TRBJ1-1; D possibly corresponds to TRBD1 (5 bases). This CDR3 is built from 13 residues. Trimming cost V 5 bases and J 0 bases, with 7 bases left between them. CDR1 is SNHLY, CDR2 FYNNEI, per germline. The chain's CDR3 is CASSPTVNTEAFF. Written as DNA, the CDR3 is TGTGCCAGCAGTCCGACAGTGAACACTGAAGCTTTCTTT.

This clone was counted once. The chain is built from TRBV7-2 and TRBJ2-1; possibly TRBD1 for D (6 bases). The V gene's germline CDR1 is SGHTA and CDR2 FQGNSA. The CDR3 extends over 13 amino acids. Trimming removed 4 bases at V and 4 bases at J, with 8 bases between. Here the CDR3 reads CASSSQGYNEQFF. CDR3 in DNA: TGTGCCAGCAGCTCTCAGGGGTACAATGAGCAGTTCTTC.

CDR3 bases: TGTGCCAGCGGACAGGGGGTTATAGCGGGATCACCCCTCCACTTT. It yields the protein CASGQGVIAGSPLHF. The chain employs TRBV3-1 (or the pseudogene TRBV3-2) and TRBJ1-6; 10 bases map to TRBD1. V lost 8 bases to trimming and J lost 10 bases; unmatched junction nucleotides: 11. Looked up from germline, CDR1 is LGHDT and CDR2 is YNNKEL (reference sequence). CDR3 length equals 15 residues.

As for this clone: The junction differs from germline at one of its ends, possibly a read error. The rearrangement joins TRBV2 to TRBJ2-7; 14 nucleotides match TRBD2. The CDR3 consists of 16 residues. Germline V CDR1 and CDR2: SNHLY, FYNNEI. The CDR3 reads CTSSERLAGGSYEQYF. The CDR3 DNA is TGTACCAGCAGTGAAAGACTAGCGGGGGGGTCCTACGAGCAGTACTTC. Full variable domain (outside the CDR3, taken from reference TRBV2 and TRBJ2-7): EPEVTQTPSHQVTQMGQEVILRCVPISNHLYFYWYRQILGQKVEFLVSFYNNEISEKSEIFDDQFSVERPDGSNFTLKIRSTKLEDSAMYFCTSSERLAGGSYEQYFGPGTRLTVT.

This clone has only one observation. The gene calls are TRBV7-2 and TRBJ2-7; D is perhaps TRBD2 (5 bases). CDR1 is SGHTA and CDR2 is FQGNSA in the germline V gene. V lost 5 bases, J lost 0 bases, and 20 bases lay in between. The CDR3 totals 17 residues. CDR3 loop: CASSIPLRGPSSYEQYF. DNA for the CDR3: TGTGCCAGCAGCATACCCCTCCGCGGGCCTAGCTCCTACGAGCAGTACTTC.

The V gene is TRBV6-1, the J gene TRBJ1-4; possibly TRBD1 for D (5 bases). The CDR3 has 16 residues. V dropped 4 bases and J dropped 3 bases, with 15 bases sitting between them. The germline gives CDR1 MNHNS, CDR2 SASEGT. As DNA, the CDR3 is TGTGCCAGCAGTGGAACCCAAGGGGCGGCTAATGAAAAACTGTTTTTT. This encodes CASSGTQGAANEKLFF.

The V call is TRBV18, the J call TRBJ1-5; possibly TRBD1 for D (6 bases). This CDR3 is 15 amino acids long. The germline V and J ends were trimmed by 3 bases and 0 bases, with 9 bases remaining between them. Germline V gene sequence: CDR1 KGHSH, CDR2 LQKENI. CDR3 protein: CASSPGHHSNQPQHF. The CDR3 DNA reads as TGTGCCAGCTCACCGGGACACCATAGCAATCAGCCCCAGCATTTT.

As concerns this clone: The same CDR3 arises from other DNA sequences in this sample as well. The gene calls are TRBV28 and TRBJ2-2, with 9 bases that match TRBD1. V lost 6 bases and J lost 4; bases outside the gene matches: 6. The CDR3 length is 15 residues. CDR1 is MDHEN and CDR2 is SYDVKM in the germline V gene. The CDR3 DNA follows: TGTGCCAGCAGCCTGGGACAGGGAAGCACCGGGGAGCTGTTTTTT. Translation gives CASSLGQGSTGELFF.

CDR3 in amino acids: CASSLPPGGGMNTEAFF. CDR3 in DNA: TGCGCCAGCAGTTTACCCCCAGGGGGCGGGATGAACACTGAAGCTTTCTTT. The chain has TRBV5-1 and TRBJ1-1, with TRBD1 identical over 8 bases. Trimming cost V 5 bases and J 0 bases; bases outside gene matches: 12. The CDR3 covers 17 residues. The V gene's germline CDR1 is SGHRS and CDR2 YFSETQ.

The chain joins TRBV5-1 to TRBJ1-4; TRBD1 aligns across 9 bases. Germline loops: CDR1 SGHRS, CDR2 YFSETQ. The CDR3 is 13 amino acids. J was trimmed by 9 bases and V by 4 bases; bases with no gene match: 4. The CDR3 bases are TGCGCCAGCAGCCCAGGGACAGGGAAAAAACTGTTTTTT. The encoded protein is CASSPGTGKKLFF.

This chain joins TRBV2 and TRBJ1-6; no clear D gene. Germline V CDR1 and CDR2: SNHLY, FYNNEI. The V gene lost 8 bases and the J gene lost 8 bases, with 10 bases spanning the gap. This CDR3 region has 12 residues. In nucleotides, the CDR3 is TGTGCCAGCGGAGGGATGGATTCACCCCTCCACTTT. This sequence encodes CASGGMDSPLHF.

The chain employs TRBV15 and TRBJ1-1; the D is unclear. V lost 3 bases and J 0 bases, leaving 8 bases between the germline ends. CDR3 length: 14 residues. Germline lookup yields CDR1 LNHNV and CDR2 YYDKDF (reference sequence). The CDR3 region has the DNA TGTGCCACCAGCAGGTCCAGGATGAACACTGAAGCTTTCTTT. Translated, it gives CATSRSRMNTEAFF.

This clone was seen a handful of times. V and J are TRBV3-1 (or the pseudogene TRBV3-2) and TRBJ2-2; D unclear. Germline lookup yields CDR1 LGHDT and CDR2 YNNKEL (reference sequence). V lost 4 bases and J lost 14, with 17 bases in between. The CDR3 has 13 amino acids. CDR3 DNA sequence: TGTGCCAGCAGCCGAGGAGACTGGCAAAGCCTGTTTTTT. It encodes CASSRGDWQSLFF.

This sequence joins TRBV27 and TRBJ2-7, with 10 bases identical to TRBD2. The CDR3 contains 16 residues. With 5 bases clipped from V and 2 bases from J, the junction kept 9 bases outside the gene matches. Looked up from germline, CDR1 is MNHEY and CDR2 is SMNVEV (reference sequence). Written as DNA, the CDR3 is TGTGCCAGCAGTCCAGGGACTAGCGCAGGGGCCTACGAGCAGTACTTC. Protein sequence: CASSPGTSAGAYEQYF.

This sequence joins TRBV4-2 and TRBJ2-3, with D perhaps matching TRBD2 (7 bases). Per germline, CDR1 LGHNA and CDR2 YNFKEQ. The CDR3 has 16 amino acids. Trimming removed 4 bases from V and 7 bases from J, with 21 bases in between. CDR3 region: CASSRRRGGSENTQYF. The CDR3 nucleotides are TGTGCCAGCAGCCGCCGGAGGGGGGGGAGCGAGAATACGCAGTATTTT.